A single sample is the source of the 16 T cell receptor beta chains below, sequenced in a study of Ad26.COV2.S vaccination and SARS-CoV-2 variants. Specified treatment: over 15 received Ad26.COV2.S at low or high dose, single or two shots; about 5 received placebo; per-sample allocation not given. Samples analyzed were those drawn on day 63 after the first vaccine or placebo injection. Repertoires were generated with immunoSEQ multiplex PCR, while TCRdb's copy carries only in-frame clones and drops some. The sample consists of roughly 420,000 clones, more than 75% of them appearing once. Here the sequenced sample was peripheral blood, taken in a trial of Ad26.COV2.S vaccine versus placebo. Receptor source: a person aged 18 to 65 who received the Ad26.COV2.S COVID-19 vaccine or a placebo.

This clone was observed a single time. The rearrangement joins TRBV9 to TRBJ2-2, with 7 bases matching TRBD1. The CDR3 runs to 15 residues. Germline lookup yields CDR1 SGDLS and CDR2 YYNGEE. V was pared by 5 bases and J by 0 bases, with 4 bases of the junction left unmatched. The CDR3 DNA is TGTGCCAGCAGGGCAGGGGGTACGAACACCGGGGAGCTGTTTTTT. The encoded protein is CASRAGGTNTGELFF.

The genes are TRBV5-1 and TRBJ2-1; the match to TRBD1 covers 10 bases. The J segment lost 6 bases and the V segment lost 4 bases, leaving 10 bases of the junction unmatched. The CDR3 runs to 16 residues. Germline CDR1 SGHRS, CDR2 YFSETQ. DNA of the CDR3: TGCGCCAGCAGCATAGCGCCGGGACAGGGGTTCAATGAGCAGTTCTTC. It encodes CASSIAPGQGFNEQFF.

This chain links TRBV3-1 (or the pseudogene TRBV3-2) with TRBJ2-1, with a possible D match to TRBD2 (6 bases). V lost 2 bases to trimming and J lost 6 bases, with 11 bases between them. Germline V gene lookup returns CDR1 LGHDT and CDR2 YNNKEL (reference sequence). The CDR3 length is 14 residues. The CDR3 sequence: CASSQNGGSNEQFF. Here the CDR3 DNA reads TGTGCCAGCAGCCAAAACGGGGGTAGCAATGAGCAGTTCTTC.

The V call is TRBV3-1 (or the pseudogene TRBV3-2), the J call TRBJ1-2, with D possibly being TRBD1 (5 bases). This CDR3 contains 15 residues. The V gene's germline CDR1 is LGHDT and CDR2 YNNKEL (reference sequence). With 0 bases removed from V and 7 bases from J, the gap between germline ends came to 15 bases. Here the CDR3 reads CASSQDRWGGVGYTF. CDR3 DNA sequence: TGTGCCAGCAGCCAAGACCGGTGGGGGGGAGTTGGCTACACCTTC.

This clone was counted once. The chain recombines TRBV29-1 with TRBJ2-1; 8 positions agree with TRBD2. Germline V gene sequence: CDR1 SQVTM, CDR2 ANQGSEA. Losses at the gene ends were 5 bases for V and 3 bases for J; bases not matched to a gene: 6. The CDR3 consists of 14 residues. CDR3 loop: CSVRTSGFYNEQFF. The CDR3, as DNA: TGCAGCGTTCGCACTAGCGGTTTCTACAATGAGCAGTTCTTC.

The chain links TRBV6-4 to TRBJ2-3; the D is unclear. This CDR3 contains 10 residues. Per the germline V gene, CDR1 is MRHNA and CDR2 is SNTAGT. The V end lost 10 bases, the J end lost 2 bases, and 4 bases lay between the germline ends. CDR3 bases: TGTGCCAACGACACAGATACGCAGTATTTT. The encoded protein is CANDTDTQYF.

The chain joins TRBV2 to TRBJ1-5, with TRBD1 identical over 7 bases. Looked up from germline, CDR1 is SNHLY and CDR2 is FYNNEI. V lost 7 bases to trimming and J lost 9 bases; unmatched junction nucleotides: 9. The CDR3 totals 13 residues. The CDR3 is CASTGGGVMPQHF. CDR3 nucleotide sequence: TGTGCCAGCACAGGGGGAGGCGTGATGCCCCAGCATTTT.

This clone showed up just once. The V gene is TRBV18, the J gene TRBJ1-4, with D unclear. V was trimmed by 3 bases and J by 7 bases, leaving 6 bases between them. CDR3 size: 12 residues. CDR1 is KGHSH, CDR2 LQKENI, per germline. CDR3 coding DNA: TGTGCCAGCTCACCCGACGGTGAAAAACTGTTTTTT. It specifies CASSPDGEKLFF.

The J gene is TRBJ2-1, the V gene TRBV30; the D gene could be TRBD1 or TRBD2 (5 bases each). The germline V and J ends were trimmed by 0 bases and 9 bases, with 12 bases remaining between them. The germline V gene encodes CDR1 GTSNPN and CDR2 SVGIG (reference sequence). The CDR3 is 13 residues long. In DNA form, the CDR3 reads TGTGCCTGGAGTGTCCAAACCGGGACTGAGCAGTTCTTC. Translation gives CAWSVQTGTEQFF.

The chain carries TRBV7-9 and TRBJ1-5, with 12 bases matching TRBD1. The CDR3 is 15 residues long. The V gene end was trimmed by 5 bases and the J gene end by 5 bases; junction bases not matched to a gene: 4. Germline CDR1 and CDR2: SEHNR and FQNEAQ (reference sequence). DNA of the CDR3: TGTGCCAGCAGCAAAGGGACAGGGGGCCATCAGCCCCAGCATTTT. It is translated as CASSKGTGGHQPQHF.

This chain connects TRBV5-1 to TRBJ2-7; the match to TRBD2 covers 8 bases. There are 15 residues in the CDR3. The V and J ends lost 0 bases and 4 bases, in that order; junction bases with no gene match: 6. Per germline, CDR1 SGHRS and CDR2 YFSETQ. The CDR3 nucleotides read TGCGCCAGCAGCTTGGTCGCGGGGGGTCGGTACGAGCAGTACTTC. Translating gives CASSLVAGGRYEQYF. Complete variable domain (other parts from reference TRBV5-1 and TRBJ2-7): KAGVTQTPRYLIKTRGQQVTLSCSPISGHRSVSWYQQTPGQGLQFLFEYFSETQRNKGNFPGRFSGRQFSNSRSEMNVSTLELGDSALYLCASSLVAGGRYEQYFGPGTRLTVT.

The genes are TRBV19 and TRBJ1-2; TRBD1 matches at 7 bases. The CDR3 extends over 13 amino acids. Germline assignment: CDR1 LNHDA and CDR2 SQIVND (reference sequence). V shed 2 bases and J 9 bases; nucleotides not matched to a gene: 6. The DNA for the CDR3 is TGTGCCAGTAGTATAAGAGAAGGGGGCCGCTACACCTTC. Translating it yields CASSIREGGRYTF.

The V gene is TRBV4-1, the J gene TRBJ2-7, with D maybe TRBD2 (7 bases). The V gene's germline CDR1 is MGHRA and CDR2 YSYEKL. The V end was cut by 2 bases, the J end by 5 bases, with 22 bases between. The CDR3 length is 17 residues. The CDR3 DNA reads TGCGCCAGCAGCCAATTTGGGCCGGGGGGCCGCATCCACGAGCAGTACTTC. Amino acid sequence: CASSQFGPGGRIHEQYF.

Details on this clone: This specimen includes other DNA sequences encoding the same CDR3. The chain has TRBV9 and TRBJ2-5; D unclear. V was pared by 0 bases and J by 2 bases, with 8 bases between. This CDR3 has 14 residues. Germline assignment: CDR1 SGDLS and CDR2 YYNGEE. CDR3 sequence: CASSVGVQQETQYF. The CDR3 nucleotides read TGTGCCAGCAGCGTAGGAGTCCAACAAGAGACCCAGTACTTC. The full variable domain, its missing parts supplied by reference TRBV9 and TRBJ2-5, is DSGVTQTPKHLITATGQRVTLRCSPRSGDLSVYWYQQSLDQGLQFLIQYYNGEERAKGNILERFSAQQFPDLHSELNLSSLELGDSALYFCASSVGVQQETQYFGPGTRLLVL.

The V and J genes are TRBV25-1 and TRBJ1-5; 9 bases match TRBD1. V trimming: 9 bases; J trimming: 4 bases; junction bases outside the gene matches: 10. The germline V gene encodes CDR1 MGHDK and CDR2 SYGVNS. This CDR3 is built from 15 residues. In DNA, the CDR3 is TGTGCCAGTACGGGGACAGGGCCTAGGAATCAGCCCCAGCATTTT. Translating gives CASTGTGPRNQPQHF.

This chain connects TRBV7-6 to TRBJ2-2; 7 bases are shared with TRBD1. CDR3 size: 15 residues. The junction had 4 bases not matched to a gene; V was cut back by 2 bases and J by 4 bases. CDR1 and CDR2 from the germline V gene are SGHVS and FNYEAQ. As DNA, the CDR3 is TGTGCCAGCAGCTTATGGGACAGCGTCACCGGGGAGCTGTTTTTT. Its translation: CASSLWDSVTGELFF.